The sequence of this T cell receptor (beta chain) was determined in a study of blood T cell repertoires in COVID-19. Assay used: immunoSEQ multiplex PCR; TCRdb lists only in-frame clones, some missing. Of some 100,000 clones in the sample, roughly 87% are singletons; the top ten hold under 7%. The CDR3 has 13 amino acids. The germline CDR1 and CDR2 sequences are SQVTM and ANQGSEA. Trimming at V came to 7 bases and at J to 8 bases, leaving 9 bases not matched to a gene. The receptor comes from a woman aged 55-69 years with acute or convalescent COVID-19. The chain links TRBV29-1 to TRBJ1-5, with 9 nucleotides matching TRBD1. Sequenced input: peripheral blood. DNA for the CDR3: TGCAGCGCTTCGGCCGGGACAGGGAAGCCCCAGCATTTT. It yields the protein CSASAGTGKPQHF.